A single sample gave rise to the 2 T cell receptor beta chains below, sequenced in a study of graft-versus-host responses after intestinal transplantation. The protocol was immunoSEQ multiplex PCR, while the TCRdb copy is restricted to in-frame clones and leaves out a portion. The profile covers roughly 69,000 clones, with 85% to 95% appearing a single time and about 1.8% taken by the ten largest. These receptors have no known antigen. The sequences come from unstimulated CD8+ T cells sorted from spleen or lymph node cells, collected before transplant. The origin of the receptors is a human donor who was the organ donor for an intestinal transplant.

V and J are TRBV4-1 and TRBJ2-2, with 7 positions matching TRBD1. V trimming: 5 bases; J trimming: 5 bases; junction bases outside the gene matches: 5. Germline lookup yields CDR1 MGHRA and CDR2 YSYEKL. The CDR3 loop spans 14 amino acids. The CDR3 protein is CASSRAQGTGELFF. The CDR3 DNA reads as TGCGCCAGCAGCAGAGCACAGGGGACCGGGGAGCTGTTTTTT.

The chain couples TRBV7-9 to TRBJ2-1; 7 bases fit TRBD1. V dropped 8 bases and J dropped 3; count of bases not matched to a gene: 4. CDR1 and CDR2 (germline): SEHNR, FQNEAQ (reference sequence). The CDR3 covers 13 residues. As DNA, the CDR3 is TGTGCCAGCCTTGGACAGGACTACAATGAGCAGTTCTTC. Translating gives CASLGQDYNEQFF.